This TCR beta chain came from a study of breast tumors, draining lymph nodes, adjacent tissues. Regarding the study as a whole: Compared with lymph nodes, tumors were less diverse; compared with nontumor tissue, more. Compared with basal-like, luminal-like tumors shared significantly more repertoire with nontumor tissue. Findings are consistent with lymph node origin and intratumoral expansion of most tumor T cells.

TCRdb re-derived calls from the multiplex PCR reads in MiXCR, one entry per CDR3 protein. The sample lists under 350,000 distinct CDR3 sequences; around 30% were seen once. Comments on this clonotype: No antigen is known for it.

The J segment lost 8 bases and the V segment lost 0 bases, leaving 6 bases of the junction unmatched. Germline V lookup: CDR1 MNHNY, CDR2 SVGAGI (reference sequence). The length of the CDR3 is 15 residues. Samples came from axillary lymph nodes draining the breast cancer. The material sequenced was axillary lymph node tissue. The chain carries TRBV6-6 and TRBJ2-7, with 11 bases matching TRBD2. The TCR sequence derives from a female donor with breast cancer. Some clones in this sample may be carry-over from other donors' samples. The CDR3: CASSYSTSGNLKQYF. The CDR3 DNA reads TGTGCCAGCAGTTACTCGACTAGCGGGAATTTGAAGCAGTACTTC.